This TCR beta chain was sequenced in a study of T cell responses to AZD1222 COVID-19 vaccine. Study as a whole: Second doses that came at about 4 or about 12 weeks were put together.

The germline V gene encodes CDR1 SGHRS and CDR2 YFSETQ. V lost 4 bases to trimming and J lost 4 bases; unmatched junction nucleotides: 7. This CDR3 has 15 amino acids. Profiling relied on immunoSEQ multiplex PCR, and the TCRdb table lists in-frame clones only, not all of them. The sample consists of over 90,000 clones, roughly 91% of them appearing once. The material was peripheral blood, obtained on day 0 of AZD1222 vaccination. The origin of this receptor is an adult in good health. The gene calls are TRBV5-1 and TRBJ2-7; 11 nucleotides match TRBD1. The CDR3 region is CASSPRTGGLYEQYF. CDR3 nucleotides: TGCGCCAGCAGCCCCCGGACAGGGGGCTTATACGAGCAGTACTTC.